Below are 25 T cell receptor beta chains sequenced from a single sample in a study of T cells in Graves' hyperthyroidism and ophthalmopathy. RNA transcripts yielded amplified TCR beta CDR3 regions. First-round RT-PCR with HTBI primers amplified the TCR CDR3 region. TCRdb re-analysed the multiplex PCR reads in MiXCR, keeping a single row per CDR3 protein. The sample carries hundreds of thousands of distinct CDR3 sequences, about a third recorded once. Sample: blood. The origin of the receptors is a woman aged 40 to 50 with Graves' hyperthyroidism.

There are many counts of this clonotype. CDR3 sequence reads: CASSIRADNYGYTF. The CDR3 nucleotides read TGTGCCAGTAGTATACGAGCAGATAACTATGGCTACACCTTC. The rearrangement links TRBV19 to TRBJ1-2; D remains unclear. The CDR3 is 14 amino acids. V lost 2 bases and J lost 1, with 8 bases in between. In germline, CDR1 is LNHDA, CDR2 SQIVND (reference sequence).

The CDR3 nucleotides are TGTGCCAGCAGTTACCCAACGACAGGGGGGAGCTCCTACGAGCAGTACTTC. Encoded protein: CASSYPTTGGSSYEQYF. The V gene is TRBV7-9, the J gene TRBJ2-7; 9 positions agree with TRBD1. With V trimmed by 6 bases and J by 0 bases, 12 bases remained unmatched. Germline V gene data show CDR1 as SEHNR and CDR2 as FQNEAQ (reference sequence). This CDR3 has 17 residues.

This clonotype has more than one count but fewer than ten. The chain carries TRBV7-3 and TRBJ1-4, with D possibly TRBD1 on 6 matching bases. V lost 7 bases and J 4 bases, leaving 19 bases between the germline ends. Germline V gene data show CDR1 as SGHTA and CDR2 as FQGTGA. This CDR3 is 16 amino acids long. The CDR3 loop reads CASTAGGAEGNEKLFF. The CDR3 region has the DNA TGTGCCAGCACCGCGGGGGGGGCGGAGGGTAATGAAAAACTGTTTTTT. The full variable domain, its missing parts supplied by reference TRBV7-3 and TRBJ1-4, is GAGVSQTPSNKVTEKGKYVELRCDPISGHTALYWYRQSLGQGPEFLIYFQGTGAADDSGLPNDRFFAVRPEGSVSTLKIQRTERGDSAVYLCASTAGGAEGNEKLFFGSGTQLSVL.

This chain joins TRBV10-3 and TRBJ2-7; 9 bases line up with TRBD1. Germline CDR1 reads ENHRY; CDR2 reads SYGVKD. This CDR3 comprises 14 residues. V was pared by 4 bases and J by 1 base, with 2 bases of the junction left unmatched. This CDR3 reads CAISGGQGSYEQYF. The CDR3 bases are TGTGCCATCAGTGGAGGACAGGGGTCCTACGAGCAGTACTTC.

This clonotype appeared a few times. The chain carries TRBV12-3 or TRBV12-4 and TRBJ2-2; D gene uncertain. Trimming removed 4 bases from V and 8 bases from J, with 17 bases in between. This CDR3 contains 15 residues. The CDR3 coding sequence is TGTGCCAGCAGTTACTCCTTAGGGTTGGTAGGGGAGCTGTTTTTT. Amino acids: CASSYSLGLVGELFF.

As to this clonotype: This may come from a read error, since a much larger clone is one base off. The chain links TRBV29-1 to TRBJ2-7, with 11 bases matching TRBD1. Germline CDR1 is SQVTM and CDR2 is ANQGSEA. The CDR3 contains 13 residues. This CDR3 is CSAGTGGAYEQHF. The CDR3, as DNA: TGCAGCGCTGGGACAGGGGGGGCCTACGAGCAGCACTTC.

The sample holds many counts of this clonotype. This CDR3 reads CASSTTHTRGYEQYF. The CDR3 DNA reads as TGTGCCAGCAGCACGACGCACACGCGGGGCTACGAGCAGTACTTC. This chain uses TRBV7-8 with TRBJ2-7; possibly TRBD2 for D (6 bases). The germline V gene has CDR1 SGHVS and CDR2 FQNEAQ. This CDR3 contains 15 residues. Trimming pared 5 bases from V and 3 bases from J, leaving 17 bases between.

In its sample, this clonotype was seen many times. V gene TRBV29-1 combines with J gene TRBJ1-1; TRBD1 aligns across 8 bases. This CDR3 contains 14 residues. Unmatched junction bases numbered 5, after V lost 4 bases and J lost 1 base. Germline CDR1 reads SQVTM; CDR2 reads ANQGSEA. CDR3 sequence: CSVANRGGNTEAFF. CDR3 in DNA: TGCAGCGTTGCTAACAGGGGGGGGAACACTGAAGCTTTCTTT.

Many counts were recorded for this clonotype. The V and J genes are TRBV5-1 and TRBJ1-1; weak D call: TRBD1 (5 bases). CDR1 SGHRS and CDR2 YFSETQ come from the germline V gene. With 7 bases removed from V and 3 bases from J, the gap between germline ends came to 10 bases. The CDR3 length is 12 residues. Here the CDR3 reads CASQGPDTEAFF. In DNA, the CDR3 is TGCGCCAGCCAGGGACCGGACACTGAAGCTTTCTTT.

This clonotype was recorded many times. The CDR3 reads CASSGGIRQPQHF. As DNA, the CDR3 is TGTGCCAGCAGTGGGGGGATCAGGCAGCCCCAGCATTTT. The genes are TRBV7-2 and TRBJ1-5, with D possibly matching TRBD1 (5 bases). This CDR3 region has 13 residues. The germline gives CDR1 SGHTA, CDR2 FQGNSA. Between the trimmed V and J ends, which lost 6 bases and 7 bases, there was a span of 13 bases.

The V and J genes are TRBV7-2 and TRBJ2-1; 9 bases match TRBD1. V shed 4 bases, J shed 9 bases, and the junction held 10 bases outside the gene matches. This CDR3 region has 15 residues. Germline V gene lookup returns CDR1 SGHTA and CDR2 FQGNSA. The CDR3 protein is CASSSAGQGRVEQFF. CDR3 sequence (DNA): TGTGCCAGCAGCTCCGCGGGACAGGGCAGGGTTGAGCAGTTCTTC.

In this sample, this clonotype turned up many times. The J gene is TRBJ1-3, the V gene TRBV13; D gene unclear. This CDR3 contains 13 residues. V dropped 3 bases and J dropped 0 bases, with 3 bases sitting between them. Germline V gene sequence: CDR1 PRHDT, CDR2 FYEKMQ (reference sequence). The CDR3 bases are TGTGCCAGCAGCTTCAACTCTGGAAACACCATATATTTT. Translated, it gives CASSFNSGNTIYF. Based on the CDR3 plus reference TRBV13 and TRBJ1-3, the full variable domain is AAGVIQSPRHLIKEKRETATLKCYPIPRHDTVYWYQQGPGQDPQFLISFYEKMQSDKGSIPDRFSAQQFSDYHSELNMSSLELGDSALYFCASSFNSGNTIYFGEGSWLTVV.

As regards this clonotype: One end of the junction is discordant with germline, which a read error may explain. J is TRBJ2-5 and V is TRBV7-9; 7 bases map to TRBD1. This CDR3 has 14 amino acids. CDR1 and CDR2 (germline): SEHNR, FQNEAQ (reference sequence). The CDR3 DNA is TGTGCCCGCAGGAACGACAGGGAACAAGAGACCCAGTACTTC. Translation gives CARRNDREQETQYF.

This clonotype was recorded many times. The rearrangement links TRBV7-9 to TRBJ2-7; possible D gene TRBD1, 5 bases. From germline, CDR1 is SEHNR and CDR2 FQNEAQ (reference sequence). The CDR3 has 17 amino acids. The V and J ends lost 1 base and 3 bases respectively, with 19 bases between them. CDR3 amino acids: CASSLVRLGQRFYEQYF. In DNA form, the CDR3 reads TGTGCCAGCAGCTTAGTCCGGCTGGGGCAGCGTTTCTACGAGCAGTACTTC.

Turning to this clonotype: A much more abundant neighbour one base away suggests this may be a read error. The rearrangement joins TRBV7-3 to TRBJ2-6; the D gene is possibly TRBD1 (5 bases). This CDR3 comprises 18 residues. Looked up from germline, CDR1 is SGHTA and CDR2 is FQGTGA. V lost 4 bases, J lost 0 bases, and 16 bases lay in between. The CDR3 here is CASSSAGYSLSGANVLTF. The DNA for the CDR3 is TGTGCCAGCAGCTCAGCAGGGTACTCCCTCTCTGGGGCCAACGTCCTGACTTTC.

This clonotype was seen ten or more times. The rearrangement uses TRBV19 and TRBJ2-5; 7 positions agree with TRBD2. The germline V gene has CDR1 LNHDA and CDR2 SQIVND (reference sequence). The ends lost 5 bases at V and 5 bases at J; junction bases unmatched: 11. The CDR3 has 15 residues. The CDR3 reads CASSGGLVRLETQYF. The CDR3 DNA sequence: TGTGCCAGTAGTGGAGGACTAGTCCGCCTCGAGACCCAGTACTTC.

The chain recombines TRBV10-3 with TRBJ2-4; 8 bases are shared with TRBD1. The V segment lost 3 bases and the J segment 9 bases; nucleotides outside the gene matches: 7. The CDR3 is 14 amino acids. Germline CDR1 and CDR2: ENHRY and SYGVKD. The CDR3: CAISDLGQGAIQYF. CDR3 bases: TGTGCCATCAGTGACCTAGGACAGGGAGCCATTCAGTACTTC.

The count of this clonotype is one. V usage is TRBV6-1 and J usage is TRBJ2-3, with a possible D match to TRBD1 (6 bases). This CDR3 is built from 13 residues. CDR1 MNHNS and CDR2 SASEGT come from the germline V gene. The germline V and J ends were trimmed by 6 bases and 8 bases, with 15 bases remaining between them. CDR3 bases: TGTGCCAGCAGCCGAACCAGGGGCGGTACGCAGTATTTT. Translated: CASSRTRGGTQYF.

In its sample, this clonotype was seen many times. This chain joins TRBV7-9 and TRBJ2-7, with 8 bases lining up with TRBD1. V lost 5 bases, J lost 2 bases, and 5 bases stayed unmatched. CDR3 size: 14 residues. The germline V gene has CDR1 SEHNR and CDR2 FQNEAQ (reference sequence). This chain's CDR3 is CASSNGQGAYEQYF. Here the CDR3 DNA reads TGTGCCAGCAGCAACGGACAGGGTGCCTACGAGCAGTACTTC. The full variable domain, rest sourced from reference TRBV7-9 and TRBJ2-7, is DTGVSQNPRHKITKRGQNVTFRCDPISEHNRLYWYRQTLGQGPEFLTYFQNEAQLEKSRLLSDRFSAERPKGSFSTLEIQRTEQGDSAMYLCASSNGQGAYEQYFGPGTRLTVT.

This rearrangement joins TRBV20-1 to TRBJ1-1; 12 bases align to TRBD1. J was trimmed by 11 bases and V by 5 bases; bases with no gene match: 12. The CDR3 runs to 14 residues. Germline CDR1 DFQATT, CDR2 SNEGSKA (reference sequence). The CDR3 loop is CSAGTGGARVEAFF. CDR3 nucleotides: TGCAGTGCTGGGACAGGGGGCGCGCGGGTTGAGGCTTTCTTT.

V gene TRBV5-1 combines with J gene TRBJ1-1; D possibly corresponds to TRBD1 (6 bases). V was trimmed by 4 bases and J by 10 bases, leaving 14 bases between them. Per the germline V gene, CDR1 is SGHRS and CDR2 is YFSETQ. This CDR3 spans 12 amino acids. CDR3 protein: CASSLMRGRAFF. The CDR3 coding sequence is TGCGCCAGCAGCCTTATGCGGGGGCGAGCTTTCTTT.

The chain couples TRBV11-2 to TRBJ2-7, with TRBD1 identical over 7 bases. CDR3 length: 14 amino acids. With V trimmed by 3 bases and J by 4 bases, 6 bases remained unmatched. Looked up from germline, CDR1 is SGHAT and CDR2 is FQNNGV. Here the CDR3 reads CASSLETGWYEQYF. The CDR3, as DNA: TGTGCCAGCAGCTTGGAGACAGGGTGGTACGAGCAGTACTTC. Based on the CDR3 plus reference TRBV11-2 and TRBJ2-7, the full variable domain is EAGVAQSPRYKIIEKRQSVAFWCNPISGHATLYWYQQILGQGPKLLIQFQNNGVVDDSQLPKDRFSAERLKGVDSTLKIQPAKLEDSAVYLCASSLETGWYEQYFGPGTRLTVT.

This clonotype was found a few times. The junction does not match germline at one end; this may be a read error. The chain is built from TRBV25-1 and TRBJ1-2, with D tentatively TRBD1 (5 bases). The CDR3 consists of 15 residues. Germline lookup yields CDR1 MGHDK and CDR2 SYGVNS. The CDR3 DNA is TGTGCCGGCAGTGACGCCGGGACTGGCTACTATGGCTACACCTTC. Protein product: CAGSDAGTGYYGYTF.

The table lists this clonotype with a few counts. This chain links TRBV28 with TRBJ1-2, with 10 bases aligning to TRBD1. V lost 6 bases and J lost 2; bases outside the gene matches: 12. The CDR3 is 17 residues long. The germline V gene encodes CDR1 MDHEN and CDR2 SYDVKM. Here the CDR3 reads CASSPLSPGQGNYGYTF. The CDR3 DNA reads as TGTGCCAGCAGCCCTCTTTCCCCGGGACAGGGGAACTATGGCTACACCTTC.

V gene TRBV4-1 combines with J gene TRBJ1-3, with a possible D match to TRBD1 (5 bases). CDR3 length: 17 residues. The germline V and J ends were trimmed by 2 bases and 0 bases, with 14 bases remaining between them. Germline CDR1 is MGHRA and CDR2 is YSYEKL. This CDR3 reads CASSQNPTGNSGNTIYF. CDR3 sequence (DNA): TGCGCCAGCAGCCAAAATCCTACAGGTAACTCTGGAAACACCATATATTTT.